This passage covers 17 T cell receptor beta chains from one sample sequenced in a study of response to subunit inactivated influenza vaccine. TCRdb fed the RT-PCR reads into MiXCR, producing one record per CDR3 protein. The repertoire includes more than 600,000 distinct CDR3 sequences, around 18% of them detected once, and around 9.9% sits in the top ten. The sequenced sample was PBMCs from blood, obtained 4 to 6 days after vaccination. The receptors stem from a man in his forties or fifties who received an inactivated influenza vaccine.

The chain uses TRBV28 and TRBJ1-5; D perhaps matches TRBD1 (6 bases). The germline V gene has CDR1 MDHEN and CDR2 SYDVKM. The CDR3 is made up of 16 amino acids. With 5 bases removed from V and 4 bases from J, the gap between germline ends came to 18 bases. CDR3 sequence: CASSMAGTTPNQPQHF. CDR3 DNA sequence: TGTGCCAGCAGTATGGCCGGGACAACTCCTAATCAGCCCCAGCATTTT.

V gene TRBV7-9 combines with J gene TRBJ2-2; 14 nucleotides align to TRBD2. The V and J ends lost 6 bases and 4 bases, in that order; junction bases with no gene match: 7. Germline values: CDR1 SEHNR, CDR2 FQNEAQ (reference sequence). The CDR3 runs 17 residues. The CDR3 reads CASRPGLAGVSTGELFF. In nucleotides, the CDR3 is TGTGCCAGCAGACCGGGACTAGCGGGAGTAAGCACCGGGGAGCTGTTTTTT.

This clonotype has only a few counts. V and J are TRBV10-3 and TRBJ2-1; 13 bases match TRBD2. The V and J ends lost 2 bases and 7 bases, in that order; junction bases with no gene match: 5. This CDR3 is built from 16 residues. Germline lookup yields CDR1 ENHRY and CDR2 SYGVKD. CDR3 in DNA: TGTGCCATCAGTGAGAGGAGGGGACTAGCGGGAAATGAGCAGTTCTTC. Its protein is CAISERRGLAGNEQFF.

The count of this clonotype is one. The chain has TRBV7-2 and TRBJ1-1; D not resolved. The germline gives CDR1 SGHTA, CDR2 FQGNSA. The CDR3 totals 12 residues. V lost 5 bases to trimming and J lost 10 bases, with 14 bases between them. The CDR3 region has the DNA TGTGCCAGCAGCGGATTTTTAGATGGAGCTTTCTTT. Encoded protein: CASSGFLDGAFF.

The sample holds one count of this clonotype. A read error is possible here, since a much larger clone lies one base away. The V call is TRBV4-3, the J call TRBJ2-1; D is possibly TRBD2 (5 bases). The CDR3 has 16 amino acids. In germline, CDR1 is LGHNA, CDR2 YSLEER. The CDR3 here is CARSPLASMIYNEQFF. CDR3 coding DNA: TGCGCCAGAAGCCCTTTAGCGTCTATGATCTACAATGAGCAGTTCTTC.

This clonotype has a handful of counts. The rearrangement uses TRBV9 and TRBJ2-3; 10 bases are a match to TRBD2. CDR3 length: 15 residues. The germline V gene has CDR1 SGDLS and CDR2 YYNGEE. The trim removed 0 bases at V and 5 bases at J, leaving 3 bases unmatched. CDR3 region: CASSVVPSGRDTQYF. The CDR3 DNA follows: TGTGCCAGCAGCGTAGTACCTAGCGGGAGAGATACGCAGTATTTT.

The rearrangement joins TRBV20-1 to TRBJ2-1; 10 bases are a match to TRBD2. Germline loops: CDR1 DFQATT, CDR2 SNEGSKA (reference sequence). J was trimmed by 6 bases and V by 0 bases; bases with no gene match: 5. The CDR3 covers 15 residues. CDR3: CSARDPSGGANEQFF. The CDR3 DNA is TGCAGTGCTAGAGATCCCAGCGGGGGGGCCAATGAGCAGTTCTTC.

This clonotype was observed a handful of times. The chain carries TRBV10-3 and TRBJ2-1, with TRBD2 identical over 13 bases. V dropped 6 bases and J dropped 8; count of bases not matched to a gene: 10. In germline, CDR1 is ENHRY, CDR2 SYGVKD. This CDR3 is 16 amino acids long. In nucleotides, the CDR3 is TGTGCCATCAGCGAGGAGGGACTAGCGGGGATGGATGAGCAGTTCTTC. This sequence encodes CAISEEGLAGMDEQFF.

This clonotype has just a few counts. The chain combines TRBV5-1 with TRBJ1-2; TRBD1 matches 8 bases. In germline, CDR1 is SGHRS, CDR2 YFSETQ. V shed 4 bases and J 3 bases; nucleotides not matched to a gene: 8. CDR3 length equals 15 residues. CDR3 nucleotides: TGCGCCAGCAGCAAACAACCGGGACAGGACTATGGCTACACCTTC. Amino acid sequence: CASSKQPGQDYGYTF.

This clonotype was counted a few times. This rearrangement joins TRBV20-1 to TRBJ2-7; 12 bases are shared with TRBD1. Germline CDR1 is DFQATT and CDR2 is SNEGSKA (reference sequence). The CDR3 covers 15 residues. With 0 bases clipped from V and 3 bases from J, the junction kept 3 bases outside the gene matches. CDR3 sequence reads: CSAREGTGGGYEQYF. The DNA of the CDR3 is TGCAGTGCTAGAGAGGGGACAGGGGGCGGCTACGAGCAGTACTTC.

This chain links TRBV6-5 with TRBJ2-2; TRBD2 agrees at 8 bases. This CDR3 is 17 amino acids long. V shed 0 bases, J shed 3 bases, and the junction held 6 bases outside the gene matches. The germline CDR1 and CDR2 sequences are MNHEY and SVGAGI. For the CDR3, the DNA is TGTGCCAGCAGTTACTCGCGGATAGCGGGGTACACCGGGGAGCTGTTTTTT. Its protein product is CASSYSRIAGYTGELFF.

The gene calls are TRBV7-2 and TRBJ2-7; 7 bases agree with TRBD2. Germline CDR1 and CDR2: SGHTA and FQGNSA. CDR3 length: 15 residues. V was clipped by 1 base and J by 7 bases; unmatched bases: 10. The CDR3 loop reads CASSLVSAGRGEQYF. As DNA, the CDR3 is TGTGCCAGCAGCTTAGTTTCTGCAGGGAGGGGAGAGCAGTACTTC.

This clonotype was observed a handful of times. The CDR3, as DNA: TGTGCCAGCAGCCAAGATGGGGGGGCCCGAGAAGCTTTCTTT. This codes for CASSQDGGAREAFF. The chain links TRBV3-1 to TRBJ1-1; D may be TRBD1 (6 bases). The CDR3 covers 14 residues. V lost 0 bases and J lost 8, with 13 bases in between. CDR1 LGHDT and CDR2 YNNKEL come from the germline V gene (reference sequence).

This clonotype was observed many times. The chain has TRBV12-3 or TRBV12-4 and TRBJ2-1, with 9 bases identical to TRBD2. With 5 bases clipped from V and 7 bases from J, the junction kept 9 bases outside the gene matches. The CDR3 consists of 15 residues. The CDR3 here is CASSPGLAEVNEQFF. The CDR3 nucleotides read TGTGCCAGCAGTCCGGGACTAGCAGAAGTGAATGAGCAGTTCTTC.

This clonotype was found a few times. The CDR3 sequence is CASSQGYNARTGNEKLFF. The CDR3 DNA reads TGCGCCAGCAGCCAAGGCTACAATGCGCGTACGGGTAATGAAAAACTGTTTTTT. This sequence joins TRBV4-1 and TRBJ1-4; D is ambiguous. The CDR3 covers 18 residues. Trimming stripped 1 base from V and 4 bases from J, with 19 bases between. Germline CDR1 reads MGHRA; CDR2 reads YSYEKL.

This clonotype was seen a handful of times. The genes are TRBV5-6 and TRBJ2-1; D ambiguous. V was trimmed by 0 bases and J by 6 bases, leaving 10 bases between them. Germline-derived CDR1 and CDR2 are SGHDT and YYEEEE. The CDR3 length is 14 residues. CDR3 loop: CASSLVGPGNEQFF. CDR3 DNA sequence: TGTGCCAGCAGCTTGGTGGGCCCGGGCAATGAGCAGTTCTTC.

This chain connects TRBV5-1 to TRBJ2-3; 7 positions match TRBD2. The germline CDR1 and CDR2 sequences are SGHRS and YFSETQ. Losses at the gene ends were 4 bases for V and 2 bases for J; bases not matched to a gene: 7. This CDR3 has 15 residues. The CDR3 DNA reads TGCGCCAGCAGCGCCAAGCGGGGTTCCACAGATACGCAGTATTTT. Protein: CASSAKRGSTDTQYF.